Here is one T cell receptor (beta chain) with its context. Profiled with immunoSEQ multiplex PCR; TCRdb holds only in-frame clones, not every one. The sample holds hundreds of thousands of clones, approximately 87% seen once. The CDR3 is made up of 14 amino acids. V gave up 6 bases and J gave up 1 base, with 12 bases separating them. From germline, CDR1 is SGHDN and CDR2 FVKESK. This entry comes from a study of shared T cell receptors in the human thymus. The same data also went into a second study, on human thymus T cells. That study adds: Thymic and blood repertoires appeared to display a bias in their usage of V and J genes. Related research reported highly overlapping thymic repertoires among unrelated individuals.

The TCR comes from a boy less than two years old with a congenital heart defect. This chain uses TRBV14 with TRBJ2-5; weak D call: TRBD2 (5 bases). The sample comprised thymocytes. The CDR3: CASRPSTTQETQYF. The CDR3 bases are TGTGCCAGCAGGCCTTCGACTACCCAAGAGACCCAGTACTTC.